These T cell receptor beta chains were read from a single sample in a study of cytomegalovirus exposure and HLA in healthy donors. This table comes from immunoSEQ multiplex PCR, and its TCRdb copy is limited to in-frame clones, with some not included. The table has approximately 90,000 clones, 96% seen once. The sequenced sample consisted of PBMCs. All receptors come from a man aged 18 to 29 in good health and CMV-seronegative. The conserved cysteine and the conserved F or W are not part of the CDR3 here. A D gene is named only where the DNA matches it firmly.

TRBJ2-1	TRBV11-3	14	TRBD2	ASSPGVAGGPNEQF
TRBJ2-7	TRBV5-1	12	TRBD1	ASSLGDRAHEQY
TRBJ2-7	TRBV19	12	TRBD1	ASSMATGSYEQY
TRBJ1-3	TRBV19	14	TRBD1	ASSLPGQGIGNTIY
TRBJ2-3	TRBV10-2	12	NA	ASSEGGFTDTQY
TRBJ2-1	TRBV4-1	17	TRBD2	ASSQGSWLLAGGNNEQF
TRBJ2-1	TRBV7-2	14	TRBD2	ASSLAPSGIYNEQF
TRBJ2-7	TRBV19	11	NA	ASSLDRDYEQY
TRBJ2-3	TRBV7-3	13	NA	ASSPLGASTDTQY
TRBJ1-2	TRBV4-1	14	NA	ASSQEPGRASYGYT
TRBJ2-3	TRBV9	14	TRBD2	ASSAIRLAGADTQY
TRBJ2-5	TRBV7-8	12	TRBD1	ASKRTGAGETQY
TRBJ2-2	TRBV6-4	16	NA	ASSDSASERPTTGELF
TRBJ1-1	TRBV19	7	NA	AAGTEAF
TRBJ2-1	TRBV30	13	TRBD2	AWSVLLAGDGEQF